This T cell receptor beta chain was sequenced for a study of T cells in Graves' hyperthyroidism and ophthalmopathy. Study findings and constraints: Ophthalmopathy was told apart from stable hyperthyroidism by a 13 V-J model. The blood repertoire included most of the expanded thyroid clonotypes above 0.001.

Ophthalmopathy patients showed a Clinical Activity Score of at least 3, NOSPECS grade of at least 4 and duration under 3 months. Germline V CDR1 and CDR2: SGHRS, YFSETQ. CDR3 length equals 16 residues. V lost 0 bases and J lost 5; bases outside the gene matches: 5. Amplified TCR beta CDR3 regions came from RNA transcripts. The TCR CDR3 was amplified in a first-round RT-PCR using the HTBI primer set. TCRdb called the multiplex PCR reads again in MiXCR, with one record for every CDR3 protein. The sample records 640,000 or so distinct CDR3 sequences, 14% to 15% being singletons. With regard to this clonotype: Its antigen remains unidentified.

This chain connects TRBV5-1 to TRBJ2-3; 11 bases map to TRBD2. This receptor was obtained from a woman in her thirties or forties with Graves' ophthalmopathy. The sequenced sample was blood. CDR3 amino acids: CASSLGASGGLDTQYF. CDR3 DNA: TGCGCCAGCAGCTTGGGGGCTAGCGGGGGGCTAGATACGCAGTATTTT.